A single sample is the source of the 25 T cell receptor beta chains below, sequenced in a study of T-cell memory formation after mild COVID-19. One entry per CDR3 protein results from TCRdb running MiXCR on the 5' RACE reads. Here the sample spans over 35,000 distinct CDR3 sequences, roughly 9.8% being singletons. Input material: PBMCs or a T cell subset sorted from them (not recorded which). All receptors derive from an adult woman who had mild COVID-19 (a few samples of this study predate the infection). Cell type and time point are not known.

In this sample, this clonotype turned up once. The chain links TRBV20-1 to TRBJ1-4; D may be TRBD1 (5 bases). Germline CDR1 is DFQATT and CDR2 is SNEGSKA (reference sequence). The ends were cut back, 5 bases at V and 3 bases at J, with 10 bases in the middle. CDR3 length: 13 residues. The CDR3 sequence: CSAATGSNEKLFF. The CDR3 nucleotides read TGCAGTGCTGCAACAGGTTCTAATGAAAAACTGTTTTTT.

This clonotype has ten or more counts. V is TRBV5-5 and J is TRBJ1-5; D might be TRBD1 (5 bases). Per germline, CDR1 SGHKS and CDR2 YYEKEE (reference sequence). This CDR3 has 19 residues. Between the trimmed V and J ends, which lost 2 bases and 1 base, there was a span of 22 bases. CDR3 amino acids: CASSLLIIGDLGSNQPQHF. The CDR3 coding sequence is TGTGCCAGCAGCTTACTCATCATCGGGGACCTAGGGAGCAATCAGCCCCAGCATTTT.

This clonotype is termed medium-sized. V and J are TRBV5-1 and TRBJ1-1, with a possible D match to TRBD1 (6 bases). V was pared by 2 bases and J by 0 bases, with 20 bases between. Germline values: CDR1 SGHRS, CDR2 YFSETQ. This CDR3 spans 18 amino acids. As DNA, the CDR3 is TGCGCCAGCAGCTTTCGGGGGCCAGAACCGACCTTGAACACTGAAGCTTTCTTT. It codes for CASSFRGPEPTLNTEAFF.

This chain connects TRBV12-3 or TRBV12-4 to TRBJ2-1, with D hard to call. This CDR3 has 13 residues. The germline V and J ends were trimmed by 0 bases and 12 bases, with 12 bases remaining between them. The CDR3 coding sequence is TGTGCCAGCAGTTTAGCTGAAAGTCGTGGGCAGTTCTTC. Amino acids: CASSLAESRGQFF.

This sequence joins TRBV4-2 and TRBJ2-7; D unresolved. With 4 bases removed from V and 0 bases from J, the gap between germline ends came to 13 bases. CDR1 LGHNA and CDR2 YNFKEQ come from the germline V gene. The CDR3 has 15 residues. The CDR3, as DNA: TGTGCCAGCAGCCCCAGCCGGACCGACTCCTACGAGCAGTACTTC. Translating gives CASSPSRTDSYEQYF.

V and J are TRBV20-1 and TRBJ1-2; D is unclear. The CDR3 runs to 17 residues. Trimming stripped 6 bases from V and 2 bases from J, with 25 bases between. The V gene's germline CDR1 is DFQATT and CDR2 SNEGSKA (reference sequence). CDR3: CSAPASLDVRSNYGYTF. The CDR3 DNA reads TGCAGTGCCCCGGCCTCCTTGGACGTAAGATCAAACTATGGCTACACCTTC.

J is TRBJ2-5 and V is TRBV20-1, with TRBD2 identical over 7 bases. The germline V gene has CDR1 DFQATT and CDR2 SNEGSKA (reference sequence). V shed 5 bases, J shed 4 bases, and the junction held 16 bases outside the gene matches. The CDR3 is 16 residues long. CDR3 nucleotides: TGCAGTGCTCACGGGAGCTCGGGGGGAAGGACAGAGACCCAGTACTTC. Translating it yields CSAHGSSGGRTETQYF.

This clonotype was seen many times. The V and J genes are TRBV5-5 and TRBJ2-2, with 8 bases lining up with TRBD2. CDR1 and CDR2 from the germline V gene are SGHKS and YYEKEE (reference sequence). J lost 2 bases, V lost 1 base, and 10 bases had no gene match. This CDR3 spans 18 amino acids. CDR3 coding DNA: TGTGCCAGCAGCTTGCGCCTTCGGAGCGGGAGTAACACCGGGGAGCTGTTTTTT. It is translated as CASSLRLRSGSNTGELFF.

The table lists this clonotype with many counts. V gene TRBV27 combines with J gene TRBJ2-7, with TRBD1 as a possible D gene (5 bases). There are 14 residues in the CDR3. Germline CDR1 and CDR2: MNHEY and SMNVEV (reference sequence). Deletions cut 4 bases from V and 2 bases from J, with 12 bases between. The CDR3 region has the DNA TGTGCCAGCAGTTGGGCAGGGCCCACCTACGAGCAGTACTTC. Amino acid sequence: CASSWAGPTYEQYF.

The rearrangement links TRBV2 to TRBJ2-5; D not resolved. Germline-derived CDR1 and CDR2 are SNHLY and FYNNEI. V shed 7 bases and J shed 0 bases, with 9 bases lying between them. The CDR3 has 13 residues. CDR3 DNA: TGTGCCAGCAATCAGCTAGACCAAGAGACCCAGTACTTC. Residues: CASNQLDQETQYF.

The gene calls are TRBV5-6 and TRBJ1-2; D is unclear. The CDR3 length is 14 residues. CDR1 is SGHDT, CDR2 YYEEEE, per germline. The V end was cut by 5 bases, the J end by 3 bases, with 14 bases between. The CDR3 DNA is TGTGCCAGCAGTCCTTGGACGGGATACTATGGCTACACCTTC. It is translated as CASSPWTGYYGYTF.

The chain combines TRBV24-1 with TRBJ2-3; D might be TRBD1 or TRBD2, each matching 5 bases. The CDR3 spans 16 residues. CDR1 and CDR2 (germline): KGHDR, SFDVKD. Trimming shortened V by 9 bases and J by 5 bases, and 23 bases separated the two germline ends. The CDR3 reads CATSGLGARQGDTQYF. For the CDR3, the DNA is TGTGCCACCTCCGGTTTGGGAGCCCGGCAGGGAGATACGCAGTATTTT.

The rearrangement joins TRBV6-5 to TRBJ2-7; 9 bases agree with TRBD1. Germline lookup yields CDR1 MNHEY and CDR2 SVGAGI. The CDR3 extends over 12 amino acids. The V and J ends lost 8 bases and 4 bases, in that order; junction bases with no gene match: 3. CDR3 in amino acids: CASRDRVYEQYF. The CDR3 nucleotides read TGTGCCAGCCGGGACAGGGTGTACGAGCAGTACTTC.

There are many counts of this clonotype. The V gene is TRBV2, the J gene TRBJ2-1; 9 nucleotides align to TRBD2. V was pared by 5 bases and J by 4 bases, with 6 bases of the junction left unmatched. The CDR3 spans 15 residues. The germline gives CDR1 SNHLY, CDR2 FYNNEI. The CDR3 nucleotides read TGTGCCAGCAGTCGGGCGGGAGGGGGGTACAATGAGCAGTTCTTC. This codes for CASSRAGGGYNEQFF. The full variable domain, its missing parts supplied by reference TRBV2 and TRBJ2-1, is EPEVTQTPSHQVTQMGQEVILRCVPISNHLYFYWYRQILGQKVEFLVSFYNNEISEKSEIFDDQFSVERPDGSNFTLKIRSTKLEDSAMYFCASSRAGGGYNEQFFGPGTRLTVL.

DNA of the CDR3: TGTGCCAGCAGCCCCGACATCTCGCAGAACACCGGGGAGCTGTTTTTT. Residues: CASSPDISQNTGELFF. This chain uses TRBV5-4 with TRBJ2-2; D ambiguous. From germline, CDR1 is SGHNT and CDR2 YYREEE (reference sequence). Trimming left V 4 bases short and J 1 base short, with 14 bases between. CDR3 size: 16 residues.

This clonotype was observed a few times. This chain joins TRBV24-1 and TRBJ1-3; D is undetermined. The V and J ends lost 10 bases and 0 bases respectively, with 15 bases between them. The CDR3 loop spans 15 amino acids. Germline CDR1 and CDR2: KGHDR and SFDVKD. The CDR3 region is CATSASWGSGNTIYF. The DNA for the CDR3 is TGTGCCACTTCCGCCTCGTGGGGCTCTGGAAACACCATATATTTT.

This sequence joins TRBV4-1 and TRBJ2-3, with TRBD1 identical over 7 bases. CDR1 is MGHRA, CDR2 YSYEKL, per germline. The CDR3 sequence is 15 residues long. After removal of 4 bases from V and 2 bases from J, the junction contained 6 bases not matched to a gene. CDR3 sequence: CASSRRQGYTDTQYF. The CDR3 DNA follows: TGCGCCAGCAGCCGCCGACAGGGCTACACAGATACGCAGTATTTT.

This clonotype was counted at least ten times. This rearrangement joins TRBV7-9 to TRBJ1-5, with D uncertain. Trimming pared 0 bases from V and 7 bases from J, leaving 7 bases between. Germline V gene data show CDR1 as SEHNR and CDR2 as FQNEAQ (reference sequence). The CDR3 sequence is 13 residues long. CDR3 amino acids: CASSLAAGQPQHF. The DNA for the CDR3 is TGTGCCAGCAGCTTAGCGGCGGGACAGCCCCAGCATTTT.

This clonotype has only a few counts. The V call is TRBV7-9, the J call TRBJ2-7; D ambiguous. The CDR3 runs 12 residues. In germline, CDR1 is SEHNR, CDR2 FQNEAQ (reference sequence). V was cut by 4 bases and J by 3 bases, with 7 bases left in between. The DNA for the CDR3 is TGTGCCAGCAGCTATGTTCACTACGAGCAGTACTTC. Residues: CASSYVHYEQYF.

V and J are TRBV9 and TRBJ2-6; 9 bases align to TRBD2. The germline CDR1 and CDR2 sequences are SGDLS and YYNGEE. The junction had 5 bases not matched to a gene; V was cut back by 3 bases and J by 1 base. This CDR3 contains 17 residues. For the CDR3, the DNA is TGTGCCAGCAGCGGCTCTAGCGGGATATCTGGGGCCAACGTCCTGACTTTC. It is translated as CASSGSSGISGANVLTF.

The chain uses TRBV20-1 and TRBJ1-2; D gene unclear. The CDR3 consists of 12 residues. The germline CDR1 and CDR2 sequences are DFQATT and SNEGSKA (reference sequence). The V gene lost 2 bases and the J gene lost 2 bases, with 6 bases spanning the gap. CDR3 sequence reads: CSARPVNYGYTF. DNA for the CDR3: TGCAGTGCTAGACCGGTCAACTATGGCTACACCTTC.

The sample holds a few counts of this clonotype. The CDR3 DNA reads as TGTGCCTGGAGGGCAGGGGGCTGGAATTCACCCCTCCACTTT. Residues: CAWRAGGWNSPLHF. The V and J genes are TRBV30 and TRBJ1-6; TRBD1 matches 8 bases. With 3 bases clipped from V and 7 bases from J, the junction kept 5 bases outside the gene matches. The germline V gene encodes CDR1 GTSNPN and CDR2 SVGIG (reference sequence). CDR3 length equals 14 residues.

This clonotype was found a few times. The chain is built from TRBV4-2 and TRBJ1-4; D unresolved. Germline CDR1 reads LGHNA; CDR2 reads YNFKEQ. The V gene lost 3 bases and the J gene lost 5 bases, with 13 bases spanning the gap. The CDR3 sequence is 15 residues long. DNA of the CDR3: TGTGCCAGCAGCCAGGGCGGACTGAGCAATGAAAAACTGTTTTTT. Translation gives CASSQGGLSNEKLFF.

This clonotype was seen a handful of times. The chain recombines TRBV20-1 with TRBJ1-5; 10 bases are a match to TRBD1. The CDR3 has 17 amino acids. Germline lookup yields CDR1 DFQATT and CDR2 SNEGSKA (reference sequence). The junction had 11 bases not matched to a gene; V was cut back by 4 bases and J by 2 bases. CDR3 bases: TGCAGTGCTATCTCGGGACAGGGGATCGGGGGCAATCAGCCCCAGCATTTT. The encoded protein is CSAISGQGIGGNQPQHF.

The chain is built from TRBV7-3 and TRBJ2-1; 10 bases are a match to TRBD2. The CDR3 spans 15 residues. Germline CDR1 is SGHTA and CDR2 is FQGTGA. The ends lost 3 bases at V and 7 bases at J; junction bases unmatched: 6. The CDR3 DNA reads TGTGCCAGCAGCTTCTCAGCGGGAGGGCCAAATGAGCAGTTCTTC. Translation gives CASSFSAGGPNEQFF.